This T cell receptor beta chain was observed in a study of shared clonotypes between healthy human individuals. The repertoire was sequenced with immunoSEQ multiplex PCR; TCRdb's copy has only in-frame clones and lacks some. Here the sample spans fewer than 1.8 million clones, approximately 98.5% being singletons. The CDR3 is 15 residues long. V was trimmed by 6 bases and J by 3 bases, leaving 20 bases between them. CDR1 and CDR2 (germline): GTSNPN, SVGIG (reference sequence). V and J are TRBV30 and TRBJ1-1; D gene ambiguous. The sequenced material came from naive CD4+ T cells sorted from blood. The subset is: CD45RA+ positively selected. This TCR was sampled from a man aged 25 to 40 in good health. The CDR3 DNA sequence: TGTGCCTGCACTACCGGGCCGGTGGGAGACACTGAAGCTTTCTTT. Amino acid sequence: CACTTGPVGDTEAFF.